The rows below give T cell receptor beta chains drawn from one sample of a study of OX40 agonist ivuxolimab in advanced cancers. The protocol was immunoSEQ multiplex PCR, while the TCRdb copy is restricted to in-frame clones and leaves out a portion. The sample records about 33,000 clones, roughly 89% being singletons. The sample here was CD4+ or CD8+ T cells sorted from blood, taken in a trial of the OX40 agonist ivuxolimab. These receptors were taken from an adult with an advanced solid tumor such as melanoma, head and neck, liver or kidney cancer. The CDR3 runs from the conserved cysteine through the conserved F or W. A D gene is named only where the DNA matches it firmly. Expanded clones are given a class, and other clones once, few, many or no size at all.

CDR3 DNA: TGTGCCAGCAGTTCGGTCGCTAACTATGGCTACACCTTC
CDR3 protein: CASSSVANYGYTF
D gene: NA
clone size: NA
J gene: TRBJ1-2
V gene: TRBV6-1

CDR3 DNA: TGTGCCAGCAGCTCCGGGACTAGCGGGGGAGGGGAGCAGTACTTC
CDR3 protein: CASSSGTSGGGEQYF
D gene: TRBD2
clone size: NA
J gene: TRBJ2-7
V gene: TRBV11-3

CDR3 DNA: TGTGCCAGCAGCAAACCCTCTCTCGATACGCAGTATTTT
CDR3 protein: CASSKPSLDTQYF
D gene: NA
clone size: NA
J gene: TRBJ2-3
V gene: TRBV7-2

CDR3 DNA: TGCAGCGTAAAGACAGGTCCCGAGCAGTACTTC
CDR3 protein: CSVKTGPEQYF
D gene: NA
clone size: NA
J gene: TRBJ2-7
V gene: TRBV29-1

CDR3 DNA: TGTGCCTGGAGCAAGTCAGGGAGTAGGAATGAGCAGTTCTTC
CDR3 protein: CAWSKSGSRNEQFF
D gene: NA
clone size: NA
J gene: TRBJ2-1
V gene: TRBV30

CDR3 DNA: TGTGCCAGCTCAGCCAATTCGCACGAGCAGTACTTC
CDR3 protein: CASSANSHEQYF
D gene: NA
clone size: NA
J gene: TRBJ2-7
V gene: TRBV18

CDR3 DNA: TGTGCCAGCTCACGCACCGGGACTAGCGGTGCTGCGGCGGGGTCCTACAATGAGCAGTTCTTC
CDR3 protein: CASSRTGTSGAAAGSYNEQFF
D gene: TRBD2
clone size: NA
J gene: TRBJ2-1
V gene: TRBV18

CDR3 DNA: TGTGCCAGCAGCTTAGCGCAGGGCACTGAAGCTTTCTTT
CDR3 protein: CASSLAQGTEAFF
D gene: NA
clone size: NA
J gene: TRBJ1-1
V gene: TRBV7-9

CDR3 DNA: TGTGCCAGCAGCTTGGGGCAGGCTAACTATGGCTACACCTTC
CDR3 protein: CASSLGQANYGYTF
D gene: NA
clone size: NA
J gene: TRBJ1-2
V gene: TRBV5-8

CDR3 DNA: TGTGCCAGAAGGGACAGCCAGAATTCACCCCTCCACTTT
CDR3 protein: CARRDSQNSPLHF
D gene: TRBD1
clone size: NA
J gene: TRBJ1-6
V gene: TRBV2

CDR3 DNA: TGCAGCGTTTTGAAACTTAGCGGGACCTTCTACGAGCAGTACTTC
CDR3 protein: CSVLKLSGTFYEQYF
D gene: TRBD2
clone size: NA
J gene: TRBJ2-7
V gene: TRBV29-1

CDR3 DNA: TGCGCCAGCAGCTCCTTGGGGACGGCCCCCATGAACACTGAAGCTTTCTTT
CDR3 protein: CASSSLGTAPMNTEAFF
D gene: NA
clone size: NA
J gene: TRBJ1-1
V gene: TRBV5-1

CDR3 DNA: TGTGCCAGCAGCTTGAACGTGATCCAGGACTATGGCTACACCTTC
CDR3 protein: CASSLNVIQDYGYTF
D gene: NA
clone size: NA
J gene: TRBJ1-2
V gene: TRBV5-6

CDR3 DNA: TGTGCCATCAGGGGGACAGCAACTAATGAAAAACTGTTTTTT
CDR3 protein: CAIRGTATNEKLFF
D gene: TRBD1
clone size: NA
J gene: TRBJ1-4
V gene: TRBV10-3

CDR3 DNA: TGTGCCAGCAGCTTAGGCACCGGGGGCGCCAAAAACATTCAGTACTTC
CDR3 protein: CASSLGTGGAKNIQYF
D gene: NA
clone size: NA
J gene: TRBJ2-4
V gene: TRBV11-2

CDR3 DNA: TGTGCCAGCTCACCACCGTTGAACACTGAAGCTTTCTTT
CDR3 protein: CASSPPLNTEAFF
D gene: NA
clone size: NA
J gene: TRBJ1-1
V gene: TRBV18

CDR3 DNA: TGTGCCAGCAGCAAAGCGACCCAGGACACCGTCTACGAGCAGTACTTC
CDR3 protein: CASSKATQDTVYEQYF
D gene: NA
clone size: NA
J gene: TRBJ2-7
V gene: TRBV21-1

CDR3 DNA: TGTGCCAGCAGTCAGACAGTTTCCCATGGCTACACCTTC
CDR3 protein: CASSQTVSHGYTF
D gene: NA
clone size: NA
J gene: TRBJ1-2
V gene: TRBV2

CDR3 DNA: TGCGCCAGCAGGTGGACAGGCCTTAGCACAGATACGCAGTATTTT
CDR3 protein: CASRWTGLSTDTQYF
D gene: TRBD1
clone size: once
J gene: TRBJ2-3
V gene: TRBV5-1

CDR3 DNA: TGTGCCAGCTCACCCGGGCTTCCAGGGGGCTATGCGGATGGCTACACCTTC
CDR3 protein: CASSPGLPGGYADGYTF
D gene: TRBD1
clone size: NA
J gene: TRBJ1-2
V gene: TRBV18

CDR3 DNA: TGTGCCACCAGCATAGGGGCGGGTTTCAACACTGAAGCTTTCTTT
CDR3 protein: CATSIGAGFNTEAFF
D gene: NA
clone size: NA
J gene: TRBJ1-1
V gene: TRBV15

CDR3 DNA: TGTGCCTGGAGTGGGCGGGGGGGGCGGTCAGAGACCCAGTACTTC
CDR3 protein: CAWSGRGGRSETQYF
D gene: TRBD2
clone size: NA
J gene: TRBJ2-5
V gene: TRBV30

CDR3 DNA: TGTGCCAGTAGGGTCGCCGGGGAGCTGTTTTTT
CDR3 protein: CASRVAGELFF
D gene: NA
clone size: few
J gene: TRBJ2-2
V gene: TRBV19

CDR3 DNA: TGTGCCAGCACCCCCCGGGTTAGCGGGAACACCGGGGAGCTGTTTTTT
CDR3 protein: CASTPRVSGNTGELFF
D gene: NA
clone size: NA
J gene: TRBJ2-2
V gene: TRBV2

CDR3 DNA: TGTGCCACCAGCAGAGGGCCGGGAGAGACCCAGTACTTC
CDR3 protein: CATSRGPGETQYF
D gene: NA
clone size: NA
J gene: TRBJ2-5
V gene: TRBV15